The rows below give T cell receptor beta chains drawn from one sample of a study of blood T cell repertoires in COVID-19. The protocol was immunoSEQ multiplex PCR, while the TCRdb copy is restricted to in-frame clones and leaves out a portion. The data show about 280,000 clones, approximately 86% seen once. The sample taken for sequencing was peripheral blood. These receptors were taken from a woman between 25 and 40 years old who had recovered from COVID-19. Both conserved end residues are part of each CDR3. The order of the fields is J gene, V gene, D gene, clone size, CDR3 protein, CDR3 DNA. The D gene is left open where the match is weak. Clone sizes are given selectively: once, few, many, or a class where the clone is expanded.

J: TRBJ1-2
V: TRBV6-5
D: -
size: -
CDR3: CASSYSVDRAYGYTF
DNA: TGTGCCAGCAGTTACTCTGTGGACAGAGCCTATGGCTACACCTTC

J: TRBJ1-6
V: TRBV28
D: -
size: -
CDR3: CASSWGGPNSPLHF
DNA: TGTGCCAGCAGTTGGGGGGGTCCTAATTCACCCCTCCACTTT

J: TRBJ2-5
V: TRBV6-5
D: TRBD2
size: -
CDR3: CASREGGLQETQYF
DNA: TGTGCCAGCCGGGAGGGGGGGCTACAAGAGACCCAGTACTTC

J: TRBJ2-7
V: TRBV5-4
D: -
size: -
CDR3: CASSLDRVSQYF
DNA: TGTGCCAGCAGCTTGGATCGGGTTTCGCAGTACTTC

J: TRBJ2-4
V: TRBV28
D: TRBD2
size: -
CDR3: CASGDSGRLLAKNIQYF
DNA: TGTGCCAGCGGAGATAGCGGGAGACTACTAGCCAAAAACATTCAGTACTTC

J: TRBJ2-3
V: TRBV7-8
D: TRBD1
size: -
CDR3: CATSQPGQFTDTQYF
DNA: TGTGCCACCTCGCAACCGGGACAGTTCACAGATACGCAGTATTTT

J: TRBJ1-2
V: TRBV25-1
D: -
size: -
CDR3: CASSEWGLGYGYTF
DNA: TGTGCCAGCAGTGAATGGGGGCTTGGCTATGGCTACACCTTC

J: TRBJ1-6
V: TRBV25-1
D: -
size: -
CDR3: CASSDPGQPLHF
DNA: TGTGCCAGCAGTGATCCTGGACAGCCCCTCCACTTT

J: TRBJ2-5
V: TRBV28
D: -
size: -
CDR3: CASSSQWTAEETQYF
DNA: TGTGCCAGCAGTTCGCAGTGGACAGCAGAAGAGACCCAGTACTTC

J: TRBJ1-3
V: TRBV6-5
D: -
size: few
CDR3: CASRQRDTLRNTIYF
DNA: TGTGCCAGCAGGCAACGGGACACACTACGAAACACCATATATTTT

J: TRBJ2-1
V: TRBV14
D: -
size: -
CDR3: CASSPAGNNEQFF
DNA: TGTGCCAGCAGCCCGGCGGGCAACAATGAGCAGTTCTTC

J: TRBJ2-5
V: TRBV19
D: -
size: -
CDR3: CASSMYQETQYF
DNA: TGTGCCAGTAGCATGTACCAAGAGACCCAGTACTTC

J: TRBJ2-7
V: TRBV27
D: TRBD1
size: -
CDR3: CASRGQGAYEQYF
DNA: TGTGCCAGCAGGGGACAGGGAGCCTACGAGCAGTACTTC

J: TRBJ2-2
V: TRBV4-1
D: TRBD2
size: -
CDR3: CASSQEASGRAGELFF
DNA: TGCGCCAGCAGCCAAGAGGCTAGCGGGAGGGCCGGGGAGCTGTTTTTT

J: TRBJ2-7
V: TRBV6-5
D: TRBD1
size: -
CDR3: CASSYPDRGSYEQYF
DNA: TGTGCCAGCAGTTACCCCGACAGGGGATCCTACGAGCAGTACTTC

J: TRBJ2-7
V: TRBV25-1
D: TRBD1
size: -
CDR3: CASSAGQGVSYEQYF
DNA: TGTGCCAGCAGTGCCGGACAGGGGGTCTCCTACGAGCAGTACTTC

J: TRBJ2-7
V: TRBV5-1
D: -
size: -
CDR3: CASSPQFGGGARYEQYF
DNA: TGCGCCAGCAGCCCCCAGTTTGGAGGGGGCGCTCGGTACGAGCAGTACTTC

J: TRBJ1-2
V: TRBV28
D: TRBD1
size: once
CDR3: CASSLRDREGYTF
DNA: TGTGCCAGCAGTTTAAGGGACAGGGAAGGCTACACCTTC

J: TRBJ2-1
V: TRBV19
D: TRBD2
size: -
CDR3: CASSGEGWDEQFF
DNA: TGTGCCAGTAGTGGGGAGGGGTGGGATGAGCAGTTCTTC

J: TRBJ2-3
V: TRBV19
D: -
size: -
CDR3: CASSRGALGDTQYF
DNA: TGTGCCAGTAGTCGGGGGGCCCTAGGAGATACGCAGTATTTT

J: TRBJ2-1
V: TRBV4-2
D: TRBD1
size: -
CDR3: CASSQGGQGDGEQFF
DNA: TGTGCCAGCAGCCAAGGGGGACAGGGGGACGGTGAGCAGTTCTTC

J: TRBJ1-2
V: TRBV6-5
D: -
size: -
CDR3: CASRPPLGRHYGYTF
DNA: TGTGCCAGCAGGCCCCCCCTGGGGCGTCACTATGGCTACACCTTC

J: TRBJ1-3
V: TRBV10-3
D: -
size: -
CDR3: CAISDRGSGNTIYF
DNA: TGTGCCATCAGTGACAGGGGCTCTGGAAACACCATATATTTT

J: TRBJ2-5
V: TRBV6-5
D: TRBD1
size: -
CDR3: CASSPGQGGTQYF
DNA: TGTGCCAGCAGTCCGGGACAGGGTGGGACCCAGTACTTC

J: TRBJ2-1
V: TRBV15
D: -
size: once
CDR3: CATWGGVGEQFF
DNA: TGTGCCACCTGGGGAGGTGTTGGTGAGCAGTTCTTC

J: TRBJ2-5
V: TRBV29-1
D: -
size: -
CDR3: CSVEIAGGGLGETQYF
DNA: TGCAGCGTTGAAATCGCCGGAGGGGGCCTGGGAGAGACCCAGTACTTC

J: TRBJ2-1
V: TRBV5-1
D: TRBD1
size: -
CDR3: CASSLESGGGIVEQFF
DNA: TGCGCCAGCAGCTTGGAATCAGGGGGCGGAATAGTTGAGCAGTTCTTC

J: TRBJ2-1
V: TRBV11-2
D: TRBD2
size: -
CDR3: CASSLAAGGFLDSYNEQFF
DNA: TGTGCCAGCAGCTTAGCTGCGGGAGGGTTCCTAGACTCCTACAATGAGCAGTTCTTC

J: TRBJ2-7
V: TRBV6-2/TRBV6-3
D: -
size: -
CDR3: CASSQGGYEQYF
DNA: TGTGCCAGCAGTCAGGGTGGATACGAGCAGTACTTC

J: TRBJ2-1
V: TRBV5-1
D: TRBD1
size: -
CDR3: CASSLGTGTGFHNEQFF
DNA: TGCGCCAGCAGCTTGGGGACCGGGACAGGGTTCCACAATGAGCAGTTCTTC

J: TRBJ2-2
V: TRBV27
D: TRBD2
size: -
CDR3: CASSWAGGATGELFF
DNA: TGTGCCAGCAGTTGGGCGGGAGGGGCCACCGGGGAGCTGTTTTTT

J: TRBJ1-5
V: TRBV5-4
D: -
size: once
CDR3: CASSVDDRSWAYQPQHF
DNA: TGTGCCAGCAGCGTGGATGACAGGTCTTGGGCCTACCAGCCCCAGCATTTT

J: TRBJ2-1
V: TRBV25-1
D: -
size: -
CDR3: CASRTASSYNEQFF
DNA: TGTGCCAGCAGAACTGCGAGCTCCTACAATGAGCAGTTCTTC

J: TRBJ1-2
V: TRBV18
D: TRBD1
size: -
CDR3: CASSPLPTGGAEGYTF
DNA: TGTGCCAGCTCACCGCTACCTACAGGGGGCGCTGAGGGCTACACCTTC

J: TRBJ2-7
V: TRBV5-8
D: TRBD1
size: -
CDR3: CASSLLQGGYEQYF
DNA: TGTGCCAGCAGCTTATTACAGGGGGGCTACGAGCAGTACTTC